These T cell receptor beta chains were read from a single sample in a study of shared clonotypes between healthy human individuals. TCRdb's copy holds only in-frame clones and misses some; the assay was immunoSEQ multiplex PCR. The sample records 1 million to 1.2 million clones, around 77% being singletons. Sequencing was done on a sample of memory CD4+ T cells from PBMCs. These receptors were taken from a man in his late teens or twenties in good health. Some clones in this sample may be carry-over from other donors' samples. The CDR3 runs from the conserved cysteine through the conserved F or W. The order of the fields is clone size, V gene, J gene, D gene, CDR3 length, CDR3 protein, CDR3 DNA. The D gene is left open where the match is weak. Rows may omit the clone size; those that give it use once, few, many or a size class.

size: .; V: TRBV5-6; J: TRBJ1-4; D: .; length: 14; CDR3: CASRKQGRDEKLFF; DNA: TGTGCCAGCAGAAAGCAGGGGCGGGACGAAAAACTGTTTTTT
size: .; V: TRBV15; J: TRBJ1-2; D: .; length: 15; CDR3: CATSRDSGQYYGYTF; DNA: TGTGCCACCAGCAGAGATTCAGGACAGTACTATGGCTACACCTTC
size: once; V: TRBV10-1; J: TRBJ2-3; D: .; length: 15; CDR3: CASSGNPEKTDTQYF; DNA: TGCGCCAGCAGTGGAAACCCAGAAAAAACAGATACGCAGTATTTT
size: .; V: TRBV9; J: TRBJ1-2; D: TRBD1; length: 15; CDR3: CASSPAGTGVKGYTF; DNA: TGTGCCAGCAGCCCCGCCGGGACAGGGGTTAAGGGCTACACCTTC
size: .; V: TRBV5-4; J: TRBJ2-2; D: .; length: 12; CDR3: CASSLEGRELFF; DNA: TGTGCCAGCAGCCTGGAGGGCCGGGAGCTGTTTTTT
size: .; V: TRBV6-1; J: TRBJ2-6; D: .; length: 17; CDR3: CASSGFQGEPGANVLTF; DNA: TGTGCCAGCAGTGGATTCCAGGGAGAGCCTGGGGCCAACGTCCTGACTTTC
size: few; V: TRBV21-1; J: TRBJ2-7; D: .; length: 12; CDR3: CASSFLRDRRFF; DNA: TGTGCCAGCAGCTTCCTCCGGGACAGGAGGTTCTTC
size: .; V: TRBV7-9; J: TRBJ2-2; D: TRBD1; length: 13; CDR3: CAAGDRGSGELFF; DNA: TGCGCCGCCGGGGACAGGGGGTCCGGGGAGCTGTTTTTT
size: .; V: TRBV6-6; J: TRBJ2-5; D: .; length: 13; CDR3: CASSYAGEETQYF; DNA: TGTGCCAGCAGTTATGCCGGGGAAGAGACCCAGTACTTC
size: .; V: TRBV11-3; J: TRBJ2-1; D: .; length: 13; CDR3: CASSTKSGNEQFF; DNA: TGTGCCAGCAGCACAAAATCCGGGAATGAGCAGTTCTTC
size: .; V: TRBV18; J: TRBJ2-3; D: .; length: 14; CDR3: CASSPPGVSDTQYF; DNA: TGTGCCAGCTCACCACCGGGAGTGTCAGATACGCAGTATTTT
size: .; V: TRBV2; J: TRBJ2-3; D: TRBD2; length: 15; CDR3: CASSKEGLVLDTQYF; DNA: TGTGCCAGCAGTAAAGAGGGACTAGTGTTAGATACGCAGTATTTT
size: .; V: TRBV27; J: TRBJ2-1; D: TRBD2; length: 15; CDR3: CASSRAGGSYNEQFF; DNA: TGTGCCAGCAGCAGAGCGGGAGGCTCCTACAATGAGCAGTTCTTC
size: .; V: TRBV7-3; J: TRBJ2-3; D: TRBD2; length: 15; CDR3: CASSLRREGWDTQYF; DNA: TGTGCCAGCAGCTTAAGGCGGGAGGGCTGGGATACGCAGTATTTT
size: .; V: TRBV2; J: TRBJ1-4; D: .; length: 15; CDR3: CASSAAGTTNEKLFF; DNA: TGTGCCAGCAGCGCGGCGGGTACGACTAATGAAAAACTGTTTTTT
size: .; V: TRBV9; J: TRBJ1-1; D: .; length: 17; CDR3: CASSVGADKPRGTEAFF; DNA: TGTGCCAGCAGCGTGGGAGCCGATAAACCAAGAGGCACTGAAGCTTTCTTT
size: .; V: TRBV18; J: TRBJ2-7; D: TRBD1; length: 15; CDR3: CASPLGQGASYEQYF; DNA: TGTGCCAGCCCGCTCGGACAGGGGGCCTCCTACGAGCAGTACTTC
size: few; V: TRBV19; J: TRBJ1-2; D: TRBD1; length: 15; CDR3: CASSILSRTGDGYTF; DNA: TGTGCCAGTAGTATATTATCCCGGACAGGCGATGGCTACACCTTC
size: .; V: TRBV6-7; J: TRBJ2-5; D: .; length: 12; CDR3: CARRQIQETQYF; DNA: TGTGCCCGGAGGCAGATACAAGAGACCCAGTACTTC
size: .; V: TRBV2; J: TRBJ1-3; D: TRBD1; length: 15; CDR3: CASSYTGAWGNTIYF; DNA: TGTGCCAGCAGTTATACAGGGGCATGGGGAAACACCATATATTTT
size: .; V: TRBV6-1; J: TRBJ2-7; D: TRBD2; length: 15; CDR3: CASSKMAGGTYEQYF; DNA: TGTGCCAGCAGTAAGATGGCGGGAGGGACCTACGAGCAGTACTTC
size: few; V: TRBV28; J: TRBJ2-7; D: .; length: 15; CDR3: CASSSSRRAAYEQYF; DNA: TGTGCCAGCAGTTCGAGTAGGCGTGCAGCCTACGAGCAGTACTTC
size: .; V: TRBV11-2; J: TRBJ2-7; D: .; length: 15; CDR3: CASSLDPGTTYEQYF; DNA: TGTGCCAGCAGCTTAGATCCGGGTACCACCTACGAGCAGTACTTC
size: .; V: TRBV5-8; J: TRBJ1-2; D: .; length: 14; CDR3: CASSFPGTDYGYTF; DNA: TGTGCCAGCAGCTTTCCCGGGACGGACTATGGCTACACCTTC
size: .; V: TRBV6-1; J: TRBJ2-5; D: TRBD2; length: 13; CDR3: CASSEQRGQTQYF; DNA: TGTGCCAGCAGTGAACAGCGGGGGCAGACCCAGTACTTC
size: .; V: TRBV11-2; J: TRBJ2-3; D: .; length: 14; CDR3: CASSSPRLTDTQYF; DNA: TGTGCCAGCAGCTCCCCTCGGCTCACAGATACGCAGTATTTT